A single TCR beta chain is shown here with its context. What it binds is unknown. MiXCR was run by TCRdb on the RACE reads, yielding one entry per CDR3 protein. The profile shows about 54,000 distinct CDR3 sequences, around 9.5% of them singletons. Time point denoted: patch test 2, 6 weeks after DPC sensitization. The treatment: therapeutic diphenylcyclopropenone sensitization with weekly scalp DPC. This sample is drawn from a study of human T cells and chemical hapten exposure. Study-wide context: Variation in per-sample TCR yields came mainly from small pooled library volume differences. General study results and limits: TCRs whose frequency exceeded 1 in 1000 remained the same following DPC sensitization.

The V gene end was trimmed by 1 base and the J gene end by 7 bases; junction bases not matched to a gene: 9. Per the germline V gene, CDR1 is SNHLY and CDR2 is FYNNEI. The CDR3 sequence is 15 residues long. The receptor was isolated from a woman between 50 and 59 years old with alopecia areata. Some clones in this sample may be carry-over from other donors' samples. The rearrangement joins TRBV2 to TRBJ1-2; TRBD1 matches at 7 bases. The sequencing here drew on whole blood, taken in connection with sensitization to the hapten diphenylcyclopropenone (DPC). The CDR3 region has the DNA TGTGCCAGCAGTGAAGAGGGCCAAGGACAGGCTGGCTACACCTTC. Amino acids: CASSEEGQGQAGYTF.